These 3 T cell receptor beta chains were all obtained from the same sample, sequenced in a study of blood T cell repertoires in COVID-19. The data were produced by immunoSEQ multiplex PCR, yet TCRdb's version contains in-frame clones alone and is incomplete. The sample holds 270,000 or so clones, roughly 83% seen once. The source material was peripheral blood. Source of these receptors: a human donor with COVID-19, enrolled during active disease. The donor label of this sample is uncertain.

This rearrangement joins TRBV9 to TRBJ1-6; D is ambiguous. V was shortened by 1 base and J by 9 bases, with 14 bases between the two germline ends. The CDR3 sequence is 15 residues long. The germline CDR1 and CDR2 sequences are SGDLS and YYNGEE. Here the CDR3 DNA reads TGTGCCAGCAGCGTACGACCTGCTAGCGGTTCACCCCTCCACTTT. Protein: CASSVRPASGSPLHF.

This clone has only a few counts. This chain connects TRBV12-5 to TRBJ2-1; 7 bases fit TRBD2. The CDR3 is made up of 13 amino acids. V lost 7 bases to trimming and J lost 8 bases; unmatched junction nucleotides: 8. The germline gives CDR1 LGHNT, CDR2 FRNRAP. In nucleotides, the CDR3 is TGTGCTAGTGTGGCTAGCGGCCCTTATGAGCAGTTCTTC. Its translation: CASVASGPYEQFF.

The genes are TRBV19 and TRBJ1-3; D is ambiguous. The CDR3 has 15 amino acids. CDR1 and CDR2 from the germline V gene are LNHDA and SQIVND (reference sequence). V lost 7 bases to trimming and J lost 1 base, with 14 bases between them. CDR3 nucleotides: TGTGCCAGTACCACAAGTGGAGTTTCTGGAAACACCATATATTTT. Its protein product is CASTTSGVSGNTIYF.